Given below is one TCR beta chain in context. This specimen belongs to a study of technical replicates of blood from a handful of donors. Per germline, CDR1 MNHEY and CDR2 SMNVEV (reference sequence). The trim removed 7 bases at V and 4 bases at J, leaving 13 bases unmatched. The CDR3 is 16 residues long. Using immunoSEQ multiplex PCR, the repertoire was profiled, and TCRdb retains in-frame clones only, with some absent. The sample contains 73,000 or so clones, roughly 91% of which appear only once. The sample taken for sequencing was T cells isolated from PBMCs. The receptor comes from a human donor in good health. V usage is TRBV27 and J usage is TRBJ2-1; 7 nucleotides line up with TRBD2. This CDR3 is CASTHDGFGGYNEQFF. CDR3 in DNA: TGTGCCAGCACTCACGATGGGTTCGGGGGGTACAATGAGCAGTTCTTC.